A selection of T cell receptor beta chains follows, all from one sample in a study of cytomegalovirus exposure and HLA in healthy donors. Only in-frame clones appear in the TCRdb table, and some are missing; sequencing was by immunoSEQ multiplex PCR. This table holds roughly 150,000 clones, approximately 78% found once. The sequenced sample consisted of PBMCs. The origin of the receptors is a male donor in good health and CMV-seropositive. Both conserved end residues are part of each CDR3. D genes are given only for firm matches. The size of a clone is reported for some rows only, either as once, few or many, or as a class for expanded clones.

v_call	j_call	d_call	clone_size	cdr3_nt	cdr3_aa
TRBV21-1	TRBJ2-7	.	.	TGTGCCAGCAGCGCTCTTACAGGGTGCAGGTCTAACGAGCAGTACTTC	CASSALTGCRSNEQYF
TRBV11-2	TRBJ2-5	.	.	TGTGCCAGCAGCATTAGCGAAGCGGAGACCCAGTACTTC	CASSISEAETQYF
TRBV25-1	TRBJ1-1	.	.	TGTGCCAGCAGTGAATATTTAAGGTCGGGGAACACTGAAGCTTTCTTT	CASSEYLRSGNTEAFF
TRBV10-2	TRBJ1-5	.	once	TGCGCCAGCAGTGAGCGGGGGGGGAGCAATCAGCCCCAGCATTTT	CASSERGGSNQPQHF
TRBV27	TRBJ2-2	.	.	TGTGCCAGCAGTTTAATACGGCTAGACACCGGGGAGCTGTTTTTT	CASSLIRLDTGELFF
TRBV9	TRBJ2-3	TRBD2	.	TGTGCCAGCAGCGCAAGACTAGCGGGAGTCACAGATACGCAGTATTTT	CASSARLAGVTDTQYF
TRBV7-2	TRBJ1-1	.	.	TGTGCCAGCAGCAGCGCCGGAGGTAGAGAATCTGAAGCTTTCTTT	CASSSAGGRESEAFF
TRBV20-1	TRBJ1-1	.	many	TGCAGTGCTAGCAGGGTCTTTGAAGCTTTCTTT	CSASRVFEAFF
TRBV7-2	TRBJ2-7	.	.	TGTGCCAGCAGCTCAAGCGGTTACGAGCAGTACTTC	CASSSSGYEQYF
TRBV5-1	TRBJ1-1	.	.	TGCGCCAGCAGGGTCCACCTTGACTACACTGAAGCTTTCTTT	CASRVHLDYTEAFF
TRBV7-9	TRBJ1-5	TRBD1	.	TGTGCCAGCAGCCCTACCGGGACAGAAAATTATAGCAATCAGCCCCAGCATTTT	CASSPTGTENYSNQPQHF
TRBV6-1	TRBJ1-4	TRBD1	.	TGTGCCAGCAGTGCGGCGAACAGGGGAAATGAAAAACTGTTTTTT	CASSAANRGNEKLFF
TRBV18	TRBJ2-7	TRBD1	once	TGTGCCAGCTCAACGAGGACAGGGGGCATAAACGAGCAGTACTTC	CASSTRTGGINEQYF
TRBV27	TRBJ2-5	TRBD1	.	TGTGCCAGCCACCCCGTACAGGGGAATCAAGAGACCCAGTACTTC	CASHPVQGNQETQYF
TRBV5-4	TRBJ2-1	.	.	TGTGCCAGCAACTTACAGGGTGCGGTTGATGAGCAGTTCTTC	CASNLQGAVDEQFF
TRBV27	TRBJ2-7	TRBD1	.	TGTGCCAGCAGTCCACTGACAGGGTACGAGCAGTACTTC	CASSPLTGYEQYF
TRBV19	TRBJ1-2	.	.	TGTGCCAGTAGTATTGACAGGACTAACTATGGCTACACCTTC	CASSIDRTNYGYTF
TRBV15	TRBJ2-1	.	.	TGTGCCACCAGCAGAGATAACTACAATGAGCAGTTCTTC	CATSRDNYNEQFF